Sequencing of this TCR beta chain was carried out in a study of T cells in Graves' hyperthyroidism and ophthalmopathy. Regions amplified from RNA transcripts were the TCR beta CDR3 regions. The study used the HTBI primer set for a first-round RT-PCR of the TCR CDR3. TCRdb passed the multiplex PCR reads through MiXCR, listing each CDR3 protein once. The sample has some 92,000 distinct CDR3 sequences, roughly 37% seen once; the top ten hold more than 8.5%. This clonotype has a handful of counts. The CDR3 covers 14 residues. Germline trimming cut 7 bases from V and 3 bases from J; bases unmatched to any gene: 2. Per the germline V gene, CDR1 is SGHRS and CDR2 is YFSETQ.

This TCR came from a woman in her twenties or thirties with Graves' hyperthyroidism. Material: peripheral blood or thyroid tissue (not recorded which). The chain uses TRBV5-1 and TRBJ2-3, with 13 bases aligning to TRBD2. This CDR3 reads CASGLAGETDTQYF. For the CDR3, the DNA is TGCGCCAGCGGACTAGCGGGAGAGACAGATACGCAGTATTTT.